These 24 T cell receptor beta chains were sequenced from one sample in a study of blood T cells in healthy people across ages. Together with a sample-barcoded 5' primer, a J-beta primer mix was included in a second PCR lasting 7 to 11 cycles. Using its own MiXCR run on the 5' RACE reads, TCRdb lists one record per CDR3 protein. The table lists around 1.1 million distinct CDR3 sequences, about two fifths of them singletons. The sequenced material came from blood. The receptor source for this set is a man between 18 and 35 years old in good health.

This clonotype was counted at least ten times. The J gene is TRBJ1-2, the V gene TRBV27; no clear D. Germline V gene lookup returns CDR1 MNHEY and CDR2 SMNVEV (reference sequence). V was trimmed by 5 bases and J by 3 bases, leaving 10 bases between them. The CDR3 consists of 13 residues. The CDR3 DNA reads TGTGCCAGCAGTCCCTACAGTTACTATGGCTACACCTTC. Translated: CASSPYSYYGYTF.

The chain links TRBV20-1 to TRBJ2-1; 8 bases are shared with TRBD2. The CDR3 is 13 amino acids. Per germline, CDR1 DFQATT and CDR2 SNEGSKA (reference sequence). V gave up 5 bases and J gave up 5 bases; unmatched junction bases: 5. The CDR3 region is CSARAGEHNEQFF. The CDR3 nucleotides are TGCAGTGCTCGAGCGGGGGAACACAATGAGCAGTTCTTC.

The chain has TRBV7-3 and TRBJ1-1; no firm D call. There are 15 residues in the CDR3. Germline V lookup: CDR1 SGHTA, CDR2 FQGTGA. V was cut by 7 bases and J by 1 base, with 16 bases left in between. CDR3 nucleotides: TGTGCCAGCACCCCCGATGGCGGGAAGAACACTGAAGCTTTCTTT. Translated: CASTPDGGKNTEAFF.

V usage is TRBV4-1 and J usage is TRBJ1-2; D may be TRBD1 (5 bases). Germline CDR1 is MGHRA and CDR2 is YSYEKL. This CDR3 is built from 15 residues. Trimming stripped 1 base from V and 2 bases from J, with 11 bases between. The CDR3 spells CASSQAWSGNYGYTF. The CDR3 DNA is TGCGCCAGCAGCCAAGCATGGTCAGGGAACTATGGCTACACCTTC.

This chain links TRBV4-2 with TRBJ2-1; 10 nucleotides align to TRBD2. Germline values: CDR1 LGHNA, CDR2 YNFKEQ. The CDR3 is 16 residues long. V dropped 2 bases and J dropped 6; count of bases not matched to a gene: 7. The CDR3 DNA follows: TGTGCCAGCAGCCAAACCGGGACTAGCGTTCTCAATGAGCAGTTCTTC. This gives the protein CASSQTGTSVLNEQFF.

The chain links TRBV12-5 to TRBJ2-2; 8 bases line up with TRBD2. J lost 4 bases, V lost 3 bases, and 1 base had no gene match. The CDR3 runs to 14 residues. Germline V gives CDR1 LGHNT, CDR2 FRNRAP. The CDR3 DNA follows: TGTGCTAGTGGTTTAGCGGGAGTCACCGGGGAGCTGTTTTTT. Its protein product is CASGLAGVTGELFF. Together with reference TRBV12-5 and TRBJ2-2, the CDR3 gives the full variable domain: DARVTQTPRHKVTEMGQEVTMRCQPILGHNTVFWYRQTMMQGLELLAYFRNRAPLDDSGMPKDRFSAEMPDATLATLKIQPSEPRDSAVYFCASGLAGVTGELFFGEGSRLTVL.

Comments on this clonotype: Sequence at one end of the junction differs from germline and may be a read error. This rearrangement joins TRBV6-5 to TRBJ2-2, with a tentative D call TRBD2 (5 bases). Germline loops: CDR1 MNHEY, CDR2 SVGAGI. This CDR3 has 12 amino acids. The CDR3: CASSYSTGELSF. For the CDR3, the DNA is TGTGCCAGCAGTTATTCTACCGGGGAGCTGTCTTTT.

This clonotype came up a few times. V gene TRBV29-1 combines with J gene TRBJ2-6; tentative D call: TRBD2 (6 bases). V was clipped by 4 bases and J by 3 bases, with 10 bases between them. Germline assignment: CDR1 SQVTM and CDR2 ANQGSEA. There are 14 residues in the CDR3. CDR3 sequence (DNA): TGCAGCGTTGTCTCGGGGGATGGGGCCAACGTCCTGACTTTC. It translates to CSVVSGDGANVLTF.

This rearrangement joins TRBV9 to TRBJ2-1, with TRBD2 as a possible D gene (5 bases). This CDR3 has 14 amino acids. Germline loops: CDR1 SGDLS, CDR2 YYNGEE. V was trimmed by 0 bases and J by 7 bases, leaving 11 bases between them. CDR3 protein: CASSVEISVNEQFF. CDR3 DNA sequence: TGTGCCAGCAGCGTAGAGATTAGCGTAAATGAGCAGTTCTTC.

With regard to this clonotype: The germline gene is not matched at one end of the junction; a read error may be the cause. The chain carries TRBV7-9 and TRBJ2-7; tentatively, D is TRBD1 or TRBD2 (5 bases each). This CDR3 spans 14 amino acids. The germline gives CDR1 SEHNR, CDR2 FQNEAQ (reference sequence). CDR3 amino acids: CASSFLQDSYGQYF. The CDR3 DNA reads TGTGCCAGCAGCTTCTTACAGGACTCCTACGGGCAGTACTTC.

This clonotype was seen more than once but under ten times. The chain has TRBV20-1 and TRBJ1-1; D is uncertain. Germline V gene sequence: CDR1 DFQATT, CDR2 SNEGSKA (reference sequence). V lost 0 bases and J lost 4, with 9 bases in between. The CDR3 is made up of 13 amino acids. This CDR3 reads CSARDPSVTEAFF. The CDR3 DNA follows: TGCAGTGCTAGAGATCCCTCGGTCACTGAAGCTTTCTTT.

A few counts support this clonotype. The rearrangement links TRBV20-1 to TRBJ2-3; 14 bases align to TRBD2. The V gene's germline CDR1 is DFQATT and CDR2 SNEGSKA (reference sequence). The CDR3 is 15 residues long. With 5 bases clipped from V and 7 bases from J, the junction kept 8 bases outside the gene matches. The CDR3: CSAASTSGGENTQYF. The CDR3 nucleotides read TGCAGTGCTGCTTCGACTAGCGGGGGGGAAAATACGCAGTATTTT.

On this clonotype: No conserved phenylalanine or tryptophan is present at the end of the CDR3, so a read error is the likely explanation. The rearrangement joins TRBV12-3 or TRBV12-4 to TRBJ2-3; no reliable D call. The CDR3 is 14 amino acids. The V end was cut by 1 base, the J end by 0 bases, with 5 bases between. CDR3 loop: CASSLGASTDTQYS. The CDR3 DNA reads as TGTGCCAGCAGTTTAGGCGCTAGCACAGATACGCAGTATTCT.

Ten or more counts support this clonotype. The V and J genes are TRBV7-2 and TRBJ2-7, with 8 bases lining up with TRBD2. The germline CDR1 and CDR2 sequences are SGHTA and FQGNSA. The CDR3 runs 17 residues. The ends lost 6 bases at V and 1 base at J; junction bases unmatched: 14. This CDR3 is CASSKRTSGTLSYEQYF. For the CDR3, the DNA is TGTGCCAGCAGTAAGCGAACTAGCGGCACTCTGTCCTACGAGCAGTACTTC.

The chain is built from TRBV29-1 and TRBJ1-1; 11 bases line up with TRBD1. After removal of 6 bases from V and 4 bases from J, the junction contained 7 bases not matched to a gene. Germline lookup yields CDR1 SQVTM and CDR2 ANQGSEA. The CDR3 covers 14 residues. In DNA, the CDR3 is TGCAGCGTCGGGACAGGGGGATTGGGCACTGAAGCTTTCTTT. It codes for CSVGTGGLGTEAFF.

As concerns this clonotype: Here the CDR3 omits its conserved ending phenylalanine or tryptophan, so a read error is the likely source. This chain joins TRBV20-1 and TRBJ2-7, with 10 bases aligning to TRBD1. The germline V gene has CDR1 DFQATT and CDR2 SNEGSKA (reference sequence). V trimming: 0 bases; J trimming: 3 bases; junction bases outside the gene matches: 5. This CDR3 comprises 15 residues. In nucleotides, the CDR3 is TGCAGTGCTAGAGATCTGACAGGGGGCTTCTACGAGCAGTACTTG. It yields the protein CSARDLTGGFYEQYL.

This clonotype was recorded many times. This chain uses TRBV7-2 with TRBJ2-1, with 12 nucleotides matching TRBD2. The CDR3 is 15 residues long. CDR1 SGHTA and CDR2 FQGNSA come from the germline V gene. J gave up 4 bases and V 6 bases, and 4 bases lay outside the gene matches. The CDR3 loop reads CASRLLAGGYNEQFF. In DNA, the CDR3 is TGTGCCAGCAGATTACTAGCGGGGGGTTACAATGAGCAGTTCTTC.

This clonotype was seen ten or more times. The CDR3 bases are TGCAGTGCTTTACAGCCAAACACTGAAGCTTTCTTT. Translating gives CSALQPNTEAFF. V is TRBV20-1 and J is TRBJ1-1; D is unclear. Germline V gene lookup returns CDR1 DFQATT and CDR2 SNEGSKA (reference sequence). The CDR3 has 12 residues. Deletions cut 5 bases from V and 2 bases from J, with 9 bases between.

This clonotype was seen only a few times. The rearrangement joins TRBV28 to TRBJ2-3, with TRBD1 as a possible D gene (8 bases). From germline, CDR1 is MDHEN and CDR2 SYDVKM. There are 16 residues in the CDR3. The V end was cut by 5 bases, the J end by 1 base, with 16 bases between. CDR3 nucleotides: TGTGCCAGCAGTCCCAGGACAGGGAGGGGCACAGATACGCAGTATTTT. This gives the protein CASSPRTGRGTDTQYF.

This sequence joins TRBV20-1 and TRBJ1-2; TRBD1 is a possible D gene (6 bases). V lost 5 bases to trimming and J lost 4 bases, with 14 bases between them. Germline CDR1 DFQATT, CDR2 SNEGSKA (reference sequence). The CDR3 totals 13 residues. The CDR3: CSALAGEIYGYTF. The CDR3, as DNA: TGCAGTGCTTTGGCAGGGGAAATCTATGGCTACACCTTC.

The J gene is TRBJ1-1, the V gene TRBV7-9; maybe TRBD1 (5 bases). V was cut by 4 bases and J by 4 bases, with 13 bases left in between. This CDR3 region has 14 residues. Germline lookup yields CDR1 SEHNR and CDR2 FQNEAQ (reference sequence). The CDR3: CASSYPGLLTEAFF. CDR3 coding DNA: TGTGCCAGCAGCTATCCGGGACTACTCACTGAAGCTTTCTTT.

This chain uses TRBV4-1 with TRBJ1-5, with TRBD1 as a possible D gene (6 bases). CDR3 length: 15 residues. Germline CDR1 and CDR2: MGHRA and YSYEKL. Trimming removed 1 base from V and 5 bases from J, with 12 bases in between. The DNA of the CDR3 is TGCGCCAGCAGCCAAGTAGAGGGGGTGGATCAGCCCCAGCATTTT. This sequence encodes CASSQVEGVDQPQHF.

The chain has TRBV7-2 and TRBJ2-7; D possibly corresponds to TRBD1 (5 bases). V lost 3 bases and J 7 bases, leaving 16 bases between the germline ends. Germline V gene data show CDR1 as SGHTA and CDR2 as FQGNSA. The CDR3 has 14 residues. The CDR3 loop reads CASSFGQLYNEQYF. The CDR3 nucleotides are TGTGCCAGCAGCTTCGGACAACTTTACAATGAGCAGTACTTC. Filled out from reference TRBV7-2 and TRBJ2-7, the complete variable domain reads GAGVSQSPSNKVTEKGKDVELRCDPISGHTALYWYRQSLGQGLEFLIYFQGNSAPDKSGLPSDRFSAERTGGSVSTLTIQRTQQEDSAVYLCASSFGQLYNEQYFGPGTRLTVT.

This chain uses TRBV5-1 with TRBJ1-1; D might be TRBD1 (5 bases). The V and J ends lost 1 base and 1 base respectively, with 8 bases between them. CDR1 and CDR2 (germline): SGHRS, YFSETQ. This CDR3 is 14 amino acids long. The CDR3 region has the DNA TGCGCCAGCAGCTTGAGGACACCGAACACTGAAGCTTTCTTT. Residues: CASSLRTPNTEAFF. Using reference TRBV5-1 and TRBJ1-1 for the parts outside the CDR3, the full variable domain is KAGVTQTPRYLIKTRGQQVTLSCSPISGHRSVSWYQQTPGQGLQFLFEYFSETQRNKGNFPGRFSGRQFSNSRSEMNVSTLELGDSALYLCASSLRTPNTEAFFGQGTRLTVV.